This TCR beta chain was obtained from a study of T cell responses to AZD1222 COVID-19 vaccine. Study at large: Second-dose schedules of about 4 or about 12 weeks were combined.

Some clones are missing from TCRdb's copy, which holds only in-frame ones; the method was immunoSEQ multiplex PCR. Among approximately 110,000 clones listed, around 94% were seen once. CDR3 length equals 15 residues. Looked up from germline, CDR1 is MNHEY and CDR2 is SVGEGT. Trimming stripped 2 bases from V and 0 bases from J, with 11 bases between. Broader study findings: Baseline serostatus was positive in only a handful of AZD1222 recipients. A mostly white British donor set with more females was recruited, and clonal diversity was possibly underestimated.

About this clone itself: Antigen specificity is unknown.

The chain uses TRBV6-2 or TRBV6-3 and TRBJ2-7; D is possibly TRBD2 (6 bases). The TCR originated in an adult in good health. The specimen was peripheral blood, collected on day 0 of AZD1222 vaccination. CDR3 sequence (DNA): TGTGCCAGCAGTTACGGGGGGACGCACTCCTACGAGCAGTACTTC. It yields the protein CASSYGGTHSYEQYF.